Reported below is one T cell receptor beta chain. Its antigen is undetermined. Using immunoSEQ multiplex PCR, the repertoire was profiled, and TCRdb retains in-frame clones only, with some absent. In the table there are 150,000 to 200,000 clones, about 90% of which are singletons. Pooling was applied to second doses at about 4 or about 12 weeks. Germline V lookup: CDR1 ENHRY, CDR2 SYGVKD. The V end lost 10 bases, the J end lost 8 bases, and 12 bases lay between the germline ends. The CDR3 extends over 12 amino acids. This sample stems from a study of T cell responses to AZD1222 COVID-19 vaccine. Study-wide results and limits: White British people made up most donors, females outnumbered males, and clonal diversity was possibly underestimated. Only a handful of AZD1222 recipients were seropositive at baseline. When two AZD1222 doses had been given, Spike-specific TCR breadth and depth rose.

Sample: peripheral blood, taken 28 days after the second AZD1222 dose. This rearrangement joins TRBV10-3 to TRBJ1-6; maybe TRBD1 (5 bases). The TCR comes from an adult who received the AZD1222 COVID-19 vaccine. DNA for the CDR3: TGTGCCACGAGCAGGGAGGATTCACCCCTCCACTTT. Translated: CATSREDSPLHF.